This T cell receptor (beta chain) came from a study of blood T cells in healthy people across ages. Study results and caveats: More naive CD4+ cells and higher diversity marked long-lived donors relative to aged donors.

CDR3 size: 13 residues. V shed 7 bases and J shed 4 bases, with 13 bases lying between them. This clonotype was recorded many times. What it binds is not known. Sample-barcoded 5' priming and a J-beta primer mix drove a second PCR of roughly 6 to 12 cycles. TCRdb recomputed calls from the 5' RACE reads with MiXCR, one row per CDR3 protein. The sample includes over 600,000 distinct CDR3 sequences, 46% of them seen just once. This clonotype was sampled from a man at least 80 years old in good health. The sample taken for sequencing was blood. This sequence joins TRBV12-3 or TRBV12-4 and TRBJ2-5, with D possibly matching TRBD1 (6 bases). In DNA, the CDR3 is TGTGCCAGCACTCAGGGGTTCGGAGAGACCCAGTACTTC. Amino acids: CASTQGFGETQYF.